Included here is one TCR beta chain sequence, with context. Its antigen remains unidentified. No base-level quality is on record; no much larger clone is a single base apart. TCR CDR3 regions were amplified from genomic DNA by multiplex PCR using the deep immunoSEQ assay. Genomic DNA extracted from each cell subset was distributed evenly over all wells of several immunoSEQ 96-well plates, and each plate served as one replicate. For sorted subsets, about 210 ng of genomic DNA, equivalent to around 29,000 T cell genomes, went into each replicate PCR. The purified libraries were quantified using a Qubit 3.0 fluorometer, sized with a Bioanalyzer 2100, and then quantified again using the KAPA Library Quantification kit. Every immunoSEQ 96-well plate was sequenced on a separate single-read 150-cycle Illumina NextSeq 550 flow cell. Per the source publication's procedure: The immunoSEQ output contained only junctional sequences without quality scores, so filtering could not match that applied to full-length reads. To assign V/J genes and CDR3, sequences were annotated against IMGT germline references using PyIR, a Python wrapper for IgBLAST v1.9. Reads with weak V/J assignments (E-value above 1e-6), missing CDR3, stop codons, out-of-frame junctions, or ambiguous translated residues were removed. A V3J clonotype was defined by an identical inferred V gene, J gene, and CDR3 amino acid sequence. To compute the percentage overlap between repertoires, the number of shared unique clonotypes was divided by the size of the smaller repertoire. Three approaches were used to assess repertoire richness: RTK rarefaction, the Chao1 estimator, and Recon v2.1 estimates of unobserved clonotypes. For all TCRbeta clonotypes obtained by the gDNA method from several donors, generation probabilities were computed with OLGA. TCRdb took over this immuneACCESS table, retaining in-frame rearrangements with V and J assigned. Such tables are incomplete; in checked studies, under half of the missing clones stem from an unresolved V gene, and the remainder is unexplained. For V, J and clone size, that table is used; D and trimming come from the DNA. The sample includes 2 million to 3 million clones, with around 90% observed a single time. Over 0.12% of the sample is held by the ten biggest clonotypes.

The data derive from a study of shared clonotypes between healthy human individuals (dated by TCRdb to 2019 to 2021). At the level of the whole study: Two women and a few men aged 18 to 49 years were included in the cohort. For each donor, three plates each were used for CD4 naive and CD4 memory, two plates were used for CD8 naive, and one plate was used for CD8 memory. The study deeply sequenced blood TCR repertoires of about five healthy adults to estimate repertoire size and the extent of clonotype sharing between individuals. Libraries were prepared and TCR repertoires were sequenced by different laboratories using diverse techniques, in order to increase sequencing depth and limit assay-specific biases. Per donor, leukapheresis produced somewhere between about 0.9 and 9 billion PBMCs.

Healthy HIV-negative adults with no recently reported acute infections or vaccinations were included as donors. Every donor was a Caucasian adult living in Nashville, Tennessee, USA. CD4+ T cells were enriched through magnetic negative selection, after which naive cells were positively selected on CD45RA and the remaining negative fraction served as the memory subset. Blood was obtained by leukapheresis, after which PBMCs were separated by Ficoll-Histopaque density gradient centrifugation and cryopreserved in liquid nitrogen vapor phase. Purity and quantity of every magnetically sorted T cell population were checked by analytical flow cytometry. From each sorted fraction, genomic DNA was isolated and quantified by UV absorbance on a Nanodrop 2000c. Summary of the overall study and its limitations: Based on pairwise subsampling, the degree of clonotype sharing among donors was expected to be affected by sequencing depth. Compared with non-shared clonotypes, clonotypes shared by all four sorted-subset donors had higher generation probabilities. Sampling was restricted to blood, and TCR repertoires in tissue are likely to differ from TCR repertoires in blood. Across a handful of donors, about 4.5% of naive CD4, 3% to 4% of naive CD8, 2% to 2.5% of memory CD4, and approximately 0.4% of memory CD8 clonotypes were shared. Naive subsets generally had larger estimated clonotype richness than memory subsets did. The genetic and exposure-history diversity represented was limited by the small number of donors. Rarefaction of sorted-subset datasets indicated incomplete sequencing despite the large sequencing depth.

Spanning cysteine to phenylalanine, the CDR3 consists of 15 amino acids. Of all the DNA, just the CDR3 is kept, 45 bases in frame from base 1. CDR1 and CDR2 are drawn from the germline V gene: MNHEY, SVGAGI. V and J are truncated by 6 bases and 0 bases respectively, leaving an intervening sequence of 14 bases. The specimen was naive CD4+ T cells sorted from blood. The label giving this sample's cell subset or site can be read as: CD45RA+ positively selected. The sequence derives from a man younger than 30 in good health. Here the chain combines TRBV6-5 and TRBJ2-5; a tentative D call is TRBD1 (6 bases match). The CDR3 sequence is CASSQRRGDQETQYF. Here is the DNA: TGTGCCAGCAGCCAGCGCAGGGGAGACCAAGAGACCCAGTACTTC.